The clone carrying this T cell receptor (beta chain) was counted once. Antigen: not known. This sample is drawn from a study of T cell clones after liver transplantation. Study-level information: As an antigen-independent comparator, third-party-reactive TCRbeta sequences came from pre-transplant mixed lymphocyte reactions. General study findings and limits: Post-transplant, graft-donor-reactive CD4 TCRbeta sequences in blood dropped significantly in most of the 8 subjects. Conclusions were preliminary, with small, heterogeneous patient groups.

Trimming pared 7 bases from V and 2 bases from J, leaving 14 bases between. This CDR3 has 14 amino acids. CDR1 is SGHTA and CDR2 is FQGNSA in the germline V gene. Generated by immunoSEQ multiplex PCR, the TCRdb table keeps only in-frame clones and is missing some. The sample records over 50,000 clones, about four fifths being singletons. V usage is TRBV7-2 and J usage is TRBJ2-5, with D unclear. The material was CD4+ T cells from blood, obtained before liver transplant. This receptor was obtained from a human donor who received a liver transplant. The CDR3, as DNA: TGTGCCAGCACCCCCCGAGCAGGACAAGAGACCCAGTACTTC. Translated, it gives CASTPRAGQETQYF.